These T cell receptor beta chains were read from a single sample in a study of PD-1 blockade in classical Hodgkin lymphoma. Profiled with immunoSEQ multiplex PCR; TCRdb holds only in-frame clones, not every one. The profile covers about 25,000 clones, with 80% appearing a single time and 6.5% to 7% taken by the ten largest. The sample consisted of peripheral blood mononuclear cells (PBMCs), taken at baseline. Every receptor here comes from a human donor with classical Hodgkin lymphoma. The conserved cysteine and the conserved F or W are not part of the CDR3 here. The order of the fields is J gene, D gene, V gene, clone size, CDR3 protein. D genes are given only for firm matches. Where a row states a size, it is once, few, many or the class of an expanded clone; other rows omit it.

J: TRBJ2-5
D: TRBD1
V: TRBV7-9
size: .
CDR3: ASSRTLTGTGAVETQY

J: TRBJ2-1
D: TRBD2
V: TRBV25-1
size: .
CDR3: ASSLAGGSNEQF

J: TRBJ1-2
D: .
V: TRBV2
size: .
CDR3: ASSGPNYGYT

J: TRBJ1-1
D: TRBD1
V: TRBV5-4
size: .
CDR3: ASSRFPGGNTEAF

J: TRBJ2-7
D: .
V: TRBV11-2
size: .
CDR3: ASSLGLSTYEQY

J: TRBJ2-7
D: .
V: TRBV2
size: few
CDR3: ASSGITPYEQY

J: TRBJ2-4
D: .
V: TRBV7-2
size: .
CDR3: ASSSGAENIQY

J: TRBJ2-5
D: .
V: TRBV19
size: few
CDR3: ASSPAGLETQY

J: TRBJ2-2
D: .
V: TRBV2
size: .
CDR3: ASSVGWAGELF

J: TRBJ2-1
D: TRBD2
V: TRBV9
size: .
CDR3: ASSARLAGGPNEQF

J: TRBJ2-2
D: TRBD1
V: TRBV10-3
size: once
CDR3: ANRDSNTGELF

J: TRBJ2-7
D: TRBD1
V: TRBV4-3
size: .
CDR3: ASSQELGTGYSYEQY

J: TRBJ1-2
D: .
V: TRBV29-1
size: .
CDR3: SAAREGLGGYT

J: TRBJ2-3
D: TRBD1
V: TRBV9
size: .
CDR3: ASSVDRGKYRTDTQY

J: TRBJ1-5
D: .
V: TRBV10-3
size: few
CDR3: AISDGADQPQH

J: TRBJ1-1
D: TRBD1
V: TRBV28
size: .
CDR3: ASSLLGTANTEAF

J: TRBJ2-7
D: .
V: TRBV7-2
size: once
CDR3: ASSLAPQASYEQY

J: TRBJ2-2
D: .
V: TRBV13
size: medium-sized
CDR3: ASSLGGEVAGELF

J: TRBJ2-3
D: TRBD2
V: TRBV5-1
size: .
CDR3: ASSPEGGGRADTQY

J: TRBJ2-2
D: TRBD1
V: TRBV7-7
size: .
CDR3: ASSLGTGNTGELF